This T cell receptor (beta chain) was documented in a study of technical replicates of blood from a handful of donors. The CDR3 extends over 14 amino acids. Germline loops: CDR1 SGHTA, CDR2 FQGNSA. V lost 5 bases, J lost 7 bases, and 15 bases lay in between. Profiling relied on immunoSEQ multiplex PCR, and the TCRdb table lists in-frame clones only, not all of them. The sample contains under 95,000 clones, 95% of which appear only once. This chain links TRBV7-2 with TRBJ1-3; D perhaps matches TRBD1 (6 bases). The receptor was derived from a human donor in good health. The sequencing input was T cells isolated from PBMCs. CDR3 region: CASSPSQGPNTIYF. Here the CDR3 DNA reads TGTGCCAGCAGCCCTAGTCAGGGGCCGAACACCATATATTTT.